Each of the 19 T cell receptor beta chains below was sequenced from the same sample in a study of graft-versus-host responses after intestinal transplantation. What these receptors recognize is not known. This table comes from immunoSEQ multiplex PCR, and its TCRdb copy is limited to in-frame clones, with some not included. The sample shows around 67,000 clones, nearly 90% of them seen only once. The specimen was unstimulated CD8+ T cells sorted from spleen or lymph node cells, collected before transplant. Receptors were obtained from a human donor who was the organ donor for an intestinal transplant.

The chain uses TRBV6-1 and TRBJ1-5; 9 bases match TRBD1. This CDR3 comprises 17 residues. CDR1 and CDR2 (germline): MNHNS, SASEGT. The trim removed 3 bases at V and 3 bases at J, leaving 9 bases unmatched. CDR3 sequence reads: CASSDPVGTGNNQPQHF. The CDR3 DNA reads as TGTGCCAGCAGTGATCCCGTGGGGACAGGGAACAATCAGCCCCAGCATTTT.

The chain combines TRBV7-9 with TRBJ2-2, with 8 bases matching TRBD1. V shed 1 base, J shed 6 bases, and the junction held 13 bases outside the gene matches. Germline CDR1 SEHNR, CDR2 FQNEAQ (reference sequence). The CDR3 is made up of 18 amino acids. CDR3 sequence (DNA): TGTGCCAGCAGCTTAGGTGTATGGGACAGGATTTTCGCCGGGGAGCTGTTTTTT. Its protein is CASSLGVWDRIFAGELFF.

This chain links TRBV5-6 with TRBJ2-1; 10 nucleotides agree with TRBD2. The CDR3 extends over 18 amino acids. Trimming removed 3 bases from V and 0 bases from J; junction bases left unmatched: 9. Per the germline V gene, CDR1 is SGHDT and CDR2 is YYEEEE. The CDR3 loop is CASSYFGTSVSSYNEQFF. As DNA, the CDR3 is TGTGCCAGCAGCTACTTCGGGACTAGCGTGAGCTCCTACAATGAGCAGTTCTTC.

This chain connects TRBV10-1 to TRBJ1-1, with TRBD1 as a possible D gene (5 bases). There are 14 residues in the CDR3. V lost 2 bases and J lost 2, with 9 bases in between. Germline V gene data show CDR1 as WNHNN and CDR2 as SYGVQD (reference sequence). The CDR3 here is CASSEDSLNTEAFF. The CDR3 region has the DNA TGCGCCAGCAGTGAGGACAGTCTCAACACTGAAGCTTTCTTT.

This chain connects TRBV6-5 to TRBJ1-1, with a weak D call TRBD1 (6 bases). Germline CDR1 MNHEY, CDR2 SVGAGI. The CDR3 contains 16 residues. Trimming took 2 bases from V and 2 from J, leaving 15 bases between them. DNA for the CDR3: TGTGCCAGCAGTTACGGCCCCGTGACAGGTAACACTGAAGCTTTCTTT. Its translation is CASSYGPVTGNTEAFF.

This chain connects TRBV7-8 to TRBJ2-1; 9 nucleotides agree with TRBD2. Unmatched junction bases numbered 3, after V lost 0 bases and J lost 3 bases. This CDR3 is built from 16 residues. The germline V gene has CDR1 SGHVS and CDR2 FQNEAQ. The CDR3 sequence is CASSLARRGGYNEQFF. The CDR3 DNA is TGTGCCAGCAGCTTAGCGCGGCGGGGGGGCTACAATGAGCAGTTCTTC.

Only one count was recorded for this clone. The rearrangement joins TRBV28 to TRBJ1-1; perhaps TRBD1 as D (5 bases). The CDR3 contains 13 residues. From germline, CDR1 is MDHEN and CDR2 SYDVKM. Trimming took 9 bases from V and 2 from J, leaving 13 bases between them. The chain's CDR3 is CASLGGGNTEAFF. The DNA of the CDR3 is TGTGCCAGTTTGGGGGGGGGTAACACTGAAGCTTTCTTT.

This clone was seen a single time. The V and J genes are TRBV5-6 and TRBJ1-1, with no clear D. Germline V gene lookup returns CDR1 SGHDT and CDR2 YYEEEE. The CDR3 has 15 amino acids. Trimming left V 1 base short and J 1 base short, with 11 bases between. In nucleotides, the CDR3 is TGTGCCAGCAGCTTGCAAATGAGTGGGAACACTGAAGCTTTCTTT. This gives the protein CASSLQMSGNTEAFF.

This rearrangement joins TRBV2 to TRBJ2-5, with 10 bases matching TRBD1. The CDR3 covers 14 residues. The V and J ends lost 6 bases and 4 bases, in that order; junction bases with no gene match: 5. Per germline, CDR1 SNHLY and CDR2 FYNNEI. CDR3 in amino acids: CASRAGQGTETQYF. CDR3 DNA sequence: TGTGCCAGCAGGGCGGGACAGGGGACAGAGACCCAGTACTTC.

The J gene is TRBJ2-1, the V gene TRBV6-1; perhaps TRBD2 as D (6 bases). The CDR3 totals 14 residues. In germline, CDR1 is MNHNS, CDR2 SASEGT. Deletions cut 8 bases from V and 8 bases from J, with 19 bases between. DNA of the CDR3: TGTGCCAGCCTCGAGCTGGGGGGAAGTGATGAGCAGTTCTTC. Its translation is CASLELGGSDEQFF.

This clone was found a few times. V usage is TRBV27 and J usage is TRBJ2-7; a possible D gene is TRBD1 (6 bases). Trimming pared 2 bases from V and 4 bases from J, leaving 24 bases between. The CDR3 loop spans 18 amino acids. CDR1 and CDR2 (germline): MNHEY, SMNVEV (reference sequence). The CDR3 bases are TGTGCCAGCAGTTTAGGGCCAGGCAGAATGGGCAGGGGTTACGAGCAGTACGTC. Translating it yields CASSLGPGRMGRGYEQYV.

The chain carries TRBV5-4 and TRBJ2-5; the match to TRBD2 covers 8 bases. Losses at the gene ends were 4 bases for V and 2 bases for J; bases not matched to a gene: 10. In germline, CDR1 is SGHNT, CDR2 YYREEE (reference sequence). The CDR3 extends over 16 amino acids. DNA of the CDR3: TGTGCCAGCAGCCCCTCGGGAGGGGGGGGTCAAGAGACCCAGTACTTC. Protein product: CASSPSGGGGQETQYF.

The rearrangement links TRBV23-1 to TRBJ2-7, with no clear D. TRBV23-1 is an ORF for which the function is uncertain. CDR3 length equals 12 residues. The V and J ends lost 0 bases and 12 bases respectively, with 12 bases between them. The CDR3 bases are TGCGCCAGCAGTCAATCGTTGAGTATATCGTACGTC. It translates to CASSQSLSISYV.

The CDR3 coding sequence is TGTGCCAGCAGGGTTCGGGTCTTCGAGCAGTTCTTC. It codes for CASRVRVFEQFF. The chain joins TRBV2 to TRBJ2-1; D unresolved. Trimming shortened V by 6 bases and J by 10 bases, and 13 bases separated the two germline ends. CDR3 length: 12 residues. From germline, CDR1 is SNHLY and CDR2 FYNNEI. Together with reference TRBV2 and TRBJ2-1, the CDR3 gives the full variable domain: EPEVTQTPSHQVTQMGQEVILRCVPISNHLYFYWYRQILGQKVEFLVSFYNNEISEKSEIFDDQFSVERPDGSNFTLKIRSTKLEDSAMYFCASRVRVFEQFFGPGTRLTVL.

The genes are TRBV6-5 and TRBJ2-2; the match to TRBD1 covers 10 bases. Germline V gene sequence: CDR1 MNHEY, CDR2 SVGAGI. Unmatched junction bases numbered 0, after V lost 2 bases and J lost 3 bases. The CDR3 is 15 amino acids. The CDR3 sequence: CASSYGTGDTGELFF. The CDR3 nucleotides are TGTGCCAGCAGTTACGGGACAGGGGACACCGGGGAGCTGTTTTTT.

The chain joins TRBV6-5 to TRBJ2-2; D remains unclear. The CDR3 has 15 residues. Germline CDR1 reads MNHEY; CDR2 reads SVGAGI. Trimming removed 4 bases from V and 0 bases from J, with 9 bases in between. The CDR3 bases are TGTGCCAGCAGTTTTCACAAGTCGAACACCGGGGAGCTGTTTTTT. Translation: CASSFHKSNTGELFF.

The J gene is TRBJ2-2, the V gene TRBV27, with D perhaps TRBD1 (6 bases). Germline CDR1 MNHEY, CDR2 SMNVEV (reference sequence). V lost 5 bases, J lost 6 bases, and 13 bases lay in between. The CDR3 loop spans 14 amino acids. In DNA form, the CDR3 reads TGTGCCAGCAGTCCTAACAGGGAACCCGGGGAGCTGTTTTTT. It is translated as CASSPNREPGELFF.

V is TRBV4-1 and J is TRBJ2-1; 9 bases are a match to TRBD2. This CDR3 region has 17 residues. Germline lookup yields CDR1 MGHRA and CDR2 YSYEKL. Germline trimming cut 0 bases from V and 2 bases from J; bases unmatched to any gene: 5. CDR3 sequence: CASSQERVAGAYNEQFF. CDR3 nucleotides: TGCGCCAGCAGCCAAGAAAGAGTAGCGGGGGCCTACAATGAGCAGTTCTTC.

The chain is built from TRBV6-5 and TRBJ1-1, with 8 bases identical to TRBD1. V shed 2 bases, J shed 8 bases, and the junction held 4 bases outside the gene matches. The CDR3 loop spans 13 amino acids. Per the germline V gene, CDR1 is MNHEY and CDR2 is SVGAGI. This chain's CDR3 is CASSYPGDREAFF. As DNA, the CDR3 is TGTGCCAGCAGTTACCCGGGGGACAGGGAAGCTTTCTTT.